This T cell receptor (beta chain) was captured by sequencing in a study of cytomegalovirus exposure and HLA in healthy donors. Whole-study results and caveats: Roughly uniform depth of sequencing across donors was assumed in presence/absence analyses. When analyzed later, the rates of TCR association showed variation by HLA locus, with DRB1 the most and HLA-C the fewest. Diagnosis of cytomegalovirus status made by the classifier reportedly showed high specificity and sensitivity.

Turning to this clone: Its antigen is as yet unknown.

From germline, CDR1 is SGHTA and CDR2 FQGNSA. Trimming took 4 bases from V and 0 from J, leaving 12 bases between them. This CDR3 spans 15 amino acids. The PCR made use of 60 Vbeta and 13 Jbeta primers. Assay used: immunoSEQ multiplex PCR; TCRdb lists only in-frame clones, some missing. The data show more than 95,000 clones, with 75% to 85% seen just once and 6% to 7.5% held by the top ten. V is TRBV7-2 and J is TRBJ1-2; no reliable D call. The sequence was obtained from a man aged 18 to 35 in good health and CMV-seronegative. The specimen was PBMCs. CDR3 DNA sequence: TGTGCCAGCAGCTCATGGGCCCGAGCTAACTATGGCTACACCTTC. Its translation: CASSSWARANYGYTF.